These 6 T cell receptor beta chains were all obtained from the same sample, sequenced in a study of blood T cell repertoires in COVID-19. Libraries were prepared by immunoSEQ multiplex PCR; TCRdb keeps only in-frame clonotypes and omits some of them. The table shows roughly 250,000 clones, with approximately 83% occurring only once. Sequencing input: peripheral blood. These receptors all stem from a woman aged 80 or over with acute or convalescent COVID-19.

CDR3 in amino acids: CASSNTGGYNSPLHF. The CDR3 DNA reads as TGTGCCAGCAGCAACACAGGGGGCTATAATTCACCCCTCCACTTT. The chain couples TRBV3-1 (or the pseudogene TRBV3-2) to TRBJ1-6, with 8 bases lining up with TRBD1. The CDR3 extends over 15 amino acids. Trimming at V came to 5 bases and at J to 3 bases, leaving 3 bases not matched to a gene. Germline V gives CDR1 LGHDT, CDR2 YNNKEL (reference sequence).

The chain has TRBV19 and TRBJ1-1; 9 nucleotides line up with TRBD1. V was pared by 6 bases and J by 2 bases, with 4 bases of the junction left unmatched. Germline V gene lookup returns CDR1 LNHDA and CDR2 SQIVND (reference sequence). This CDR3 has 14 amino acids. The CDR3 loop is CASRDRGENTEAFF. The CDR3 DNA reads as TGTGCCAGTAGGGACAGGGGCGAAAACACTGAAGCTTTCTTT.

This rearrangement joins TRBV5-1 to TRBJ2-7; D is perhaps TRBD2 (6 bases). The V gene lost 4 bases and the J gene lost 2 bases, with 13 bases spanning the gap. Germline V lookup: CDR1 SGHRS, CDR2 YFSETQ. The length of the CDR3 is 14 residues. The CDR3 sequence is CASSTSGGTYEQYF. In DNA, the CDR3 is TGCGCCAGCAGCACGTCCGGGGGTACCTACGAGCAGTACTTC.

This chain links TRBV5-1 with TRBJ1-1; TRBD1 is a possible D gene (5 bases). The V end lost 4 bases, the J end lost 1 base, and 11 bases lay between the germline ends. Germline assignment: CDR1 SGHRS and CDR2 YFSETQ. The CDR3 has 14 residues. DNA for the CDR3: TGCGCCAGCAGCACTTGGGACTCGAACACTGAAGCTTTCTTT. Translating it yields CASSTWDSNTEAFF.

V gene TRBV18 combines with J gene TRBJ1-3; D gene uncertain. There are 17 residues in the CDR3. Trimming took off 5 bases at V and 0 bases at J, with 17 bases between the two ends. Germline-derived CDR1 and CDR2 are KGHSH and LQKENI. CDR3 protein: CASSAIATYSSGNTIYF. The CDR3 coding sequence is TGTGCCAGCTCAGCCATTGCGACATACAGCTCTGGAAACACCATATATTTT. Complete variable domain (other parts from reference TRBV18 and TRBJ1-3): NAGVMQNPRHLVRRRGQEARLRCSPMKGHSHVYWYRQLPEEGLKFMVYLQKENIIDESGMPKERFSAEFPKEGPSILRIQQVVRGDSAAYFCASSAIATYSSGNTIYFGEGSWLTVV.

The V gene is TRBV28, the J gene TRBJ2-7, with D possibly being TRBD1 (5 bases). Germline V gene lookup returns CDR1 MDHEN and CDR2 SYDVKM. The CDR3 spans 12 residues. V was clipped by 3 bases and J by 9 bases, with 12 bases between them. The CDR3 sequence is CASSLSGSGQYF. The CDR3 coding sequence is TGTGCCAGCAGTTTGTCAGGGTCGGGGCAGTACTTC. Full variable domain (remainder filled in from reference TRBV28 and TRBJ2-7): DVKVTQSSRYLVKRTGEKVFLECVQDMDHENMFWYRQDPGLGLRLIYFSYDVKMKEKGDIPEGYSVSREKKERFSLILESASTNQTSMYLCASSLSGSGQYFGPGTRLTVT.